The T cell receptor (beta chain) described here comes from a study of CD8+ T cells in alopecia areata. Across the study: Scoring of treated patients' severity used the percentage of affected scalp area.

A single count supports this clone. What it binds is not known. Overall study findings and caveats: Scalp specimens additionally yield sequences from normal skin's resident alphabeta T cells. Tofacitinib did not eliminate many expanded lesional clones from scalp or blood.

This sample's treatment: oral pan-JAK inhibitor, 5-10 mg twice daily. A FACSAria was used to sort CD4+ and CD8+ T cells. These cells came from PBMCs. cDNA reverse transcribed from extracted RNA served as the sequencing template. The assay was immunoSEQ multiplex PCR, and TCRdb's table has in-frame clones only and misses some. The data hold 250,000 to 300,000 clones, with roughly 50% observed a single time. This CDR3 is 13 amino acids long. V was clipped by 4 bases and J by 9 bases, with 16 bases between them. CDR1 and CDR2 (germline): SQVTM, ANQGSEA. The chain recombines TRBV29-1 with TRBJ2-1; maybe TRBD1 (7 bases). This clonotype originated in a human donor with alopecia areata. Material: CD4+ T cells sorted from blood, obtained at week 24, from a patient treated with tofacitinib. The CDR3 region has the DNA TGCAGCGTTGTTGAGACAGGGAGGACTGAGCAGTTCTTC. It encodes CSVVETGRTEQFF.